This passage covers 23 T cell receptor beta chains from one sample sequenced in a study of T cells in Graves' hyperthyroidism and ophthalmopathy. Amplified TCR beta CDR3 regions derived from RNA transcripts. HTBI primers drove first-round RT-PCR of the TCR CDR3. MiXCR was run by TCRdb on the multiplex PCR reads, yielding one entry per CDR3 protein. The profile shows about 360,000 distinct CDR3 sequences, about 12% of them singletons. The specimen sequenced was blood. The receptors were sampled from a woman in her late teens or twenties with Graves' hyperthyroidism.

This clonotype came up many times. The chain links TRBV7-9 to TRBJ2-3, with D perhaps matching TRBD1 or TRBD2 (6 bases each). V was trimmed by 4 bases and J by 9 bases, leaving 17 bases between them. The germline V gene has CDR1 SEHNR and CDR2 FQNEAQ (reference sequence). The CDR3 extends over 14 amino acids. CDR3 region: CASSSVGGLFTQYF. CDR3 bases: TGTGCCAGCAGCTCCGTAGGGGGGCTGTTCACGCAGTATTTT.

This clonotype was counted ten times or more. V and J are TRBV20-1 and TRBJ2-7; D possibly uses TRBD1 or TRBD2 (6 bases each). V lost 6 bases and J 6 bases, leaving 24 bases between the germline ends. There are 15 residues in the CDR3. Per germline, CDR1 DFQATT and CDR2 SNEGSKA (reference sequence). CDR3 amino acids: CSAPIDRRLGGEQYF. The CDR3, as DNA: TGCAGTGCCCCAATTGACAGGAGACTAGGGGGCGAGCAGTACTTC.

This chain joins TRBV10-1 and TRBJ1-2, with D possibly being TRBD1 (6 bases). The V gene lost 5 bases and the J gene lost 7 bases, with 17 bases spanning the gap. Germline CDR1 and CDR2: WNHNN and SYGVQD (reference sequence). CDR3 length: 14 residues. The CDR3 spells CASSPDRRRGGYTF. The CDR3 bases are TGCGCCAGCAGTCCCGACAGGAGGAGAGGTGGCTACACCTTC.

The sample holds many counts of this clonotype. The rearrangement uses TRBV28 and TRBJ1-3; D is uncertain. Trimming pared 3 bases from V and 4 bases from J, leaving 13 bases between. The CDR3 totals 15 residues. The germline V gene encodes CDR1 MDHEN and CDR2 SYDVKM. In nucleotides, the CDR3 is TGTGCCAGCAGTTTGGGCGGACGCAAAGGAAACACCATATATTTT. Residues: CASSLGGRKGNTIYF.

This clonotype was seen a handful of times. The rearrangement joins TRBV7-8 to TRBJ1-3; D call uncertain. The germline V gene encodes CDR1 SGHVS and CDR2 FQNEAQ. V lost 5 bases and J 0 bases, leaving 14 bases between the germline ends. The CDR3 runs 16 residues. The CDR3 here is CASSPIGRLSGNTIYF. DNA of the CDR3: TGTGCCAGCAGCCCCATAGGGAGACTCTCTGGAAACACCATATATTTT.

This clonotype occurred many times. The chain is built from TRBV28 and TRBJ1-5; D call uncertain. Germline CDR1 reads MDHEN; CDR2 reads SYDVKM. The CDR3 runs to 15 residues. V was cut by 5 bases and J by 3 bases, with 14 bases left in between. The CDR3 reads CASSGRYSTNQPQHF. Written as DNA, the CDR3 is TGTGCCAGCAGTGGGCGGTACAGTACCAATCAGCCCCAGCATTTT.

This clonotype has a count of ten or more. The J gene is TRBJ2-7, the V gene TRBV5-1; D possibly uses TRBD1 or TRBD2 (5 bases each). Germline lookup yields CDR1 SGHRS and CDR2 YFSETQ. V lost 4 bases, J lost 0 bases, and 11 bases lay in between. The CDR3 contains 14 residues. The CDR3: CASSRDVSSYEQYF. CDR3 sequence (DNA): TGCGCCAGCAGCCGGGACGTGAGCTCCTACGAGCAGTACTTC. The whole variable domain, remainder taken from reference TRBV5-1 and TRBJ2-7, is KAGVTQTPRYLIKTRGQQVTLSCSPISGHRSVSWYQQTPGQGLQFLFEYFSETQRNKGNFPGRFSGRQFSNSRSEMNVSTLELGDSALYLCASSRDVSSYEQYFGPGTRLTVT.

About this clonotype: Being one base from a much bigger clone, this may be a read error. The chain couples TRBV5-1 to TRBJ1-2; D call uncertain. CDR1 and CDR2 (germline): SGHRS, YFSETQ. The CDR3 consists of 15 residues. Trimming stripped 2 bases from V and 3 bases from J, with 14 bases between. The CDR3 spells CASSFEIAADYGYTF. DNA for the CDR3: TGCGCCAGCAGCTTTGAGATAGCCGCGGACTATGGCTACACCTTC.

This clonotype was counted only a few times. V usage is TRBV7-8 and J usage is TRBJ2-1; D is undetermined. The V and J ends lost 3 bases and 6 bases respectively, with 24 bases between them. CDR3 length equals 18 residues. Germline V CDR1 and CDR2: SGHVS, FQNEAQ. For the CDR3, the DNA is TGTGCCAGCAGCTTCGGAGACTCCTTTAATTTACGGCCCAATGAGCAGTTCTTC. It translates to CASSFGDSFNLRPNEQFF.

This clonotype was observed at least ten times. The rearrangement uses TRBV18 and TRBJ1-1; D not resolved. Trimming shortened V by 2 bases and J by 5 bases, and 18 bases separated the two germline ends. Germline assignment: CDR1 KGHSH and CDR2 LQKENI. CDR3 length: 16 amino acids. The CDR3 nucleotides read TGTGCCAGCTCACCAAGTCCGGGCTCGATAGGGACTGAAGCTTTCTTT. Its protein is CASSPSPGSIGTEAFF.

This clonotype has at least ten counts. CDR3 amino acids: CASSSLRTSYNEQFF. CDR3 bases: TGTGCCAGCAGTTCCTTGCGGACGTCCTACAATGAGCAGTTCTTC. This chain uses TRBV28 with TRBJ2-1, with D uncertain. Trimming stripped 4 bases from V and 1 base from J, with 11 bases between. CDR3 length: 15 residues. The germline gives CDR1 MDHEN, CDR2 SYDVKM.

This clonotype came up a few times. The CDR3 loop is CASSIGEGATDGYTF. In DNA form, the CDR3 reads TGTGCCAGTAGTATAGGCGAGGGGGCAACGGATGGCTACACCTTC. The rearrangement uses TRBV19 and TRBJ1-2; 7 bases match TRBD1. The CDR3 runs to 15 residues. Trimming cost V 1 base and J 6 bases; bases outside gene matches: 8. Germline V gene sequence: CDR1 LNHDA, CDR2 SQIVND (reference sequence).

The V gene is TRBV20-1, the J gene TRBJ2-7; D possibly corresponds to TRBD2 (6 bases). The CDR3 spans 13 residues. Germline CDR1 is DFQATT and CDR2 is SNEGSKA (reference sequence). V lost 8 bases and J lost 0, with 14 bases in between. The CDR3 DNA follows: TGCAGTCATAGCGGAGGGAGCTCCTACGAGCAGTACTTC. It yields the protein CSHSGGSSYEQYF.

This clonotype was detected many times. The chain has TRBV7-9 and TRBJ2-1; perhaps D is TRBD1 or TRBD2 (6 bases each). V gave up 0 bases and J gave up 8 bases, with 17 bases separating them. The germline V gene encodes CDR1 SEHNR and CDR2 FQNEAQ (reference sequence). This CDR3 contains 16 residues. The CDR3 coding sequence is TGTGCCAGCAGCTTAGCCCAGGGAACGGGGGCCTATGAGCAGTTCTTC. It encodes CASSLAQGTGAYEQFF.

This clonotype was recorded many times. This chain links TRBV18 with TRBJ1-1, with D possibly matching TRBD1 (6 bases). Per germline, CDR1 KGHSH and CDR2 LQKENI. The CDR3 has 15 residues. Trimming cost V 6 bases and J 5 bases, with 19 bases left between them. CDR3 sequence reads: CASSLGQPGWTEAFF. The CDR3 DNA sequence: TGTGCCAGCTCGCTCGGACAGCCTGGATGGACTGAAGCTTTCTTT.

In its sample, this clonotype was seen many times. This chain joins TRBV27 and TRBJ1-5; TRBD1 agrees at 7 bases. The germline gives CDR1 MNHEY, CDR2 SMNVEV (reference sequence). CDR3 size: 14 residues. Trimming cost V 6 bases and J 2 bases; bases outside gene matches: 4. Here the CDR3 DNA reads TGTGCCAGCAGCAGGGGGGGCCGCAATCAGCCCCAGCATTTT. Protein product: CASSRGGRNQPQHF.

This clonotype was picked up many times. The V gene is TRBV27, the J gene TRBJ1-1; D not resolved. The germline V gene has CDR1 MNHEY and CDR2 SMNVEV (reference sequence). The CDR3 loop spans 16 amino acids. Trimming cost V 8 bases and J 5 bases, with 24 bases left between them. The CDR3 region has the DNA TGTGCCAGCGGCCTGATTGTCGGAAATCGAAAAACTGAAGCTTTCTTT. This encodes CASGLIVGNRKTEAFF.

There are many counts of this clonotype. J is TRBJ1-2 and V is TRBV19; 9 bases match TRBD1. The V segment lost 3 bases and the J segment 3 bases; nucleotides outside the gene matches: 5. The length of the CDR3 is 15 residues. Germline V gives CDR1 LNHDA, CDR2 SQIVND (reference sequence). In DNA form, the CDR3 reads TGTGCCAGTAGTATCCTGGACAGGGGATACTATGGCTACACCTTC. This translates into CASSILDRGYYGYTF.

This clonotype was seen repeatedly, ten times or more. This rearrangement joins TRBV12-3 or TRBV12-4 to TRBJ2-7; possibly TRBD1 or TRBD2 for D (5 bases each). This CDR3 comprises 13 residues. The ends were cut back, 5 bases at V and 2 bases at J, with 10 bases in the middle. This CDR3 is CASSTGLTYEQYF. The CDR3 nucleotides are TGTGCCAGCAGTACAGGACTCACCTACGAGCAGTACTTC.

Many counts were recorded for this clonotype. This rearrangement joins TRBV9 to TRBJ2-1; the match to TRBD2 covers 11 bases. The junction had 2 bases not matched to a gene; V was cut back by 0 bases and J by 6 bases. CDR3 size: 15 residues. Germline CDR1 SGDLS, CDR2 YYNGEE. CDR3 amino acids: CASSVVTSGGNEQFF. CDR3 nucleotide sequence: TGTGCCAGCAGCGTAGTAACTAGCGGGGGCAATGAGCAGTTCTTC.

Ten or more counts support this clonotype. The chain uses TRBV6-1 and TRBJ1-5; D is uncertain. Germline assignment: CDR1 MNHNS and CDR2 SASEGT. The CDR3 runs 17 residues. V was pared by 7 bases and J by 0 bases, with 19 bases between. The CDR3 sequence: CASTPANARYSNQPQHF. The CDR3 DNA reads TGTGCCAGCACCCCAGCGAACGCACGCTATAGCAATCAGCCCCAGCATTTT.

This clonotype appeared many times. This chain uses TRBV7-9 with TRBJ1-2, with 10 positions matching TRBD1. The CDR3 covers 14 residues. With V trimmed by 5 bases and J by 6 bases, 6 bases remained unmatched. The germline V gene encodes CDR1 SEHNR and CDR2 FQNEAQ (reference sequence). The CDR3 reads CASSAAGTGDGYTF. DNA of the CDR3: TGTGCCAGCAGCGCCGCCGGGACAGGGGATGGCTACACCTTC.

Ten or more counts support this clonotype. The chain recombines TRBV24-1 with TRBJ1-5; D remains unclear. Trimming shortened V by 7 bases and J by 0 bases, and 6 bases separated the two germline ends. The CDR3 runs 13 residues. Germline CDR1 is KGHDR and CDR2 is SFDVKD. This CDR3 reads CATSSRSNQPQHF. CDR3 DNA: TGTGCCACCAGCTCACGTAGCAATCAGCCCCAGCATTTT.